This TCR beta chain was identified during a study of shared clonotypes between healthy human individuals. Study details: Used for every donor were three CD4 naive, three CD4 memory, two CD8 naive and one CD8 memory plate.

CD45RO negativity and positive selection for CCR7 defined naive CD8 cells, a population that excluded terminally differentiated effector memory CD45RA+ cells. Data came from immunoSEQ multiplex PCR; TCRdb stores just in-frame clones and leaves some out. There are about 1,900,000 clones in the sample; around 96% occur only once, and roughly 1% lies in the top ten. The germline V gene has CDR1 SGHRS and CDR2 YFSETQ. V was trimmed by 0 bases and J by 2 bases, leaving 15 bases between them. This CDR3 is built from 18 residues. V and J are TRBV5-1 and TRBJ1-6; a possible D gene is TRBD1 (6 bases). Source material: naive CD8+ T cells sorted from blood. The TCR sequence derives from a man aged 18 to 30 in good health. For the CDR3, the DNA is TGCGCCAGCAGCTTGGGTGCCTTTAGGGGGGCCTATAATTCACCCCTCCACTTT. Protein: CASSLGAFRGAYNSPLHF.